The following is a T cell receptor (beta chain) sequence with its context. The data were produced by immunoSEQ multiplex PCR, yet TCRdb's version contains in-frame clones alone and is incomplete. The data hold tens of thousands of clones, with around 83% observed a single time. This CDR3 comprises 16 residues. The V gene lost 3 bases and the J gene lost 0 bases, with 12 bases spanning the gap. CDR1 and CDR2 from the germline V gene are SGHDN and FVKESK. These data originate in a study of blood T cell repertoires in COVID-19. During active infection, Seattle patients enrolled and were then monitored through disease.

Sequences were obtained from peripheral blood. The rearrangement joins TRBV14 to TRBJ1-3; D is unresolved. This receptor was taken from a man aged 50 or older with COVID-19, enrolled during active disease. CDR3 sequence: CASSQGQVYSGNTIYF. As DNA, the CDR3 is TGTGCCAGCAGCCAGGGCCAAGTGTACTCTGGAAACACCATATATTTT.